This TCR beta chain appears in the sequencing data of a study of tumor and adjacent non-tumor tissue in lung cancer. This clonotype was seen only once. With a much larger clone just one base away, this may be a read error. RNA was extracted from bulk tissue without any cell sorting. A modified ARM-PCR protocol with three rounds of nested PCR amplified TCRbeta. Via MiXCR, TCRdb re-called the multiplex PCR reads, giving one row per CDR3 protein. In the table there are about 93,000 distinct CDR3 sequences, approximately 65% of which are singletons. Sequencing input: lung tumor tissue. The clonotype comes from a man between 60 and 75 years old with non-small cell lung cancer.

The CDR3 here is CASSLRGAAGYDQYF. The CDR3 DNA sequence: TGTGCCAGCAGCTTACGGGGGGCGGCAGGATACGATCAGTACTTC. The genes are TRBV7-8 and TRBJ2-7; D perhaps matches TRBD2 (7 bases). The CDR3 consists of 15 residues. Germline V lookup: CDR1 SGHVS, CDR2 FQNEAQ.